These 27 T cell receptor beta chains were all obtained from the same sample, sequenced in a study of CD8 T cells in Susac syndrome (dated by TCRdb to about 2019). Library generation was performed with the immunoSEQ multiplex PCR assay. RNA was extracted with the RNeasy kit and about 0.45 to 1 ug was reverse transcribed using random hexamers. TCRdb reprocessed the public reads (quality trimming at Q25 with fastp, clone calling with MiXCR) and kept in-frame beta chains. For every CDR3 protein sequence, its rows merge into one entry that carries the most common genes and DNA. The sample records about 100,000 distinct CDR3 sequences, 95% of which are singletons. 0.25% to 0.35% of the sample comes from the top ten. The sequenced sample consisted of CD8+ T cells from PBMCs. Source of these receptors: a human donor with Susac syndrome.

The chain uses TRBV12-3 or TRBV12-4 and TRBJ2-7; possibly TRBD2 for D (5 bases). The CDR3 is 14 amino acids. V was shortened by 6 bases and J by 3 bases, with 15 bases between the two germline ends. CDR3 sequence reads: CASSAGPWGYEQYF. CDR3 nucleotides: TGTGCCAGCAGCGCGGGCCCCTGGGGCTACGAGCAGTACTTC.

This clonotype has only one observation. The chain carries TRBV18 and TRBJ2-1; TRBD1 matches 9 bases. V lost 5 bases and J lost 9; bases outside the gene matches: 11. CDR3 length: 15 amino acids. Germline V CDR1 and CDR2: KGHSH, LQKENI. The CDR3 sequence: CASSGPGQGLSEQFF. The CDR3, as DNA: TGTGCCAGCTCAGGCCCGGGACAGGGCCTTAGTGAGCAGTTCTTC.

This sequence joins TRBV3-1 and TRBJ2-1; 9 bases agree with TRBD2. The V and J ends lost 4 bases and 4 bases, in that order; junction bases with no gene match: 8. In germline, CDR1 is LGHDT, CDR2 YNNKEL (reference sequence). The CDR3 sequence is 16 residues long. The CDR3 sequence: CASSPVAGEGYNEQFF. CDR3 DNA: TGTGCCAGCAGCCCAGTAGCGGGAGAGGGTTACAATGAGCAGTTCTTC.

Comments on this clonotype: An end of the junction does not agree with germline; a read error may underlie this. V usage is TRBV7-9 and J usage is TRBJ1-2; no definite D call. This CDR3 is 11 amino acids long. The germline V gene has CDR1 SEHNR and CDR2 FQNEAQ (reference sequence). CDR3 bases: TGTGCCAGCAGCTTAGGTGGCGTTATCTACTTC. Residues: CASSLGGVIYF.

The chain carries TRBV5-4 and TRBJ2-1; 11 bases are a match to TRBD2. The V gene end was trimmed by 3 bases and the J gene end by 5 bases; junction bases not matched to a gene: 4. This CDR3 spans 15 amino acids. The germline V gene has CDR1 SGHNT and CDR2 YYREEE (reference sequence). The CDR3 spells CASSSLAGGHNEQFF. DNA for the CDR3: TGTGCCAGCAGCTCTCTAGCGGGAGGTCACAATGAGCAGTTCTTC.

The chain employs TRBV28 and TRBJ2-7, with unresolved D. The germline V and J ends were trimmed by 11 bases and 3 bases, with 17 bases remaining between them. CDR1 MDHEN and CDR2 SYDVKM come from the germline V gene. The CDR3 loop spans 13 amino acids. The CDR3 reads CASGRSVFYEQYF. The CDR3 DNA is TGTGCCTCCGGGCGTTCAGTCTTCTACGAGCAGTACTTC.

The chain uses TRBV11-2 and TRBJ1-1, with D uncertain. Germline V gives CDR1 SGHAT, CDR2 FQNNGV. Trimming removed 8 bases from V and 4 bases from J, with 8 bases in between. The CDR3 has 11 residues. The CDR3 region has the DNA TGTGCCAGCCAGCGGGCCACTGAAGCTTTCTTT. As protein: CASQRATEAFF.

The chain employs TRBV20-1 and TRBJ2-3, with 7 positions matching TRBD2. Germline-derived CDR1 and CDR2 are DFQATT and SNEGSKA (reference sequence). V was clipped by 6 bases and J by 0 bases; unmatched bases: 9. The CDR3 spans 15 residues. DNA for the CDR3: TGCAGTGCCCCTAGCGGAGGGACTAGCACAGATACGCAGTATTTT. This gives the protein CSAPSGGTSTDTQYF.

In DNA form, the CDR3 reads TGCAGCGTTGTGGGGGAGAGTAATGAGCAGTTCTTC. Its protein product is CSVVGESNEQFF. The chain carries TRBV29-1 and TRBJ2-1, with D perhaps assigned TRBD1 or TRBD2 (5 bases each). Germline values: CDR1 SQVTM, CDR2 ANQGSEA. V was shortened by 4 bases and J by 7 bases, with 11 bases between the two germline ends. The CDR3 spans 12 residues.

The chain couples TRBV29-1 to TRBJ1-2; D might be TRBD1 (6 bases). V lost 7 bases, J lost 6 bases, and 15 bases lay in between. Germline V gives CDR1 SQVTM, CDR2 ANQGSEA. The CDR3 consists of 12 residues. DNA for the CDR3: TGCAGCGCGGAGGACAGAAGGAATGGCTACACCTTC. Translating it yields CSAEDRRNGYTF.

CDR3 coding DNA: TGTGCCAGCAGTGCCTTGGGTGAGACCCAGTACTTC. Translation gives CASSALGETQYF. The rearrangement joins TRBV25-1 to TRBJ2-5, with D unresolved. V lost 4 bases to trimming and J lost 5 bases, with 8 bases between them. The CDR3 covers 12 residues. Per germline, CDR1 MGHDK and CDR2 SYGVNS.

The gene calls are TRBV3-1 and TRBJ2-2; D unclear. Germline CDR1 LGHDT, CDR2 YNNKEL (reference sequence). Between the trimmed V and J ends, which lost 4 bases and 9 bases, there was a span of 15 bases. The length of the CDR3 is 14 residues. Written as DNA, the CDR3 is TGTGCCAGCAGCCTCTTCGACACTCCGCGGGAGCTGTTTTTT. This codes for CASSLFDTPRELFF.

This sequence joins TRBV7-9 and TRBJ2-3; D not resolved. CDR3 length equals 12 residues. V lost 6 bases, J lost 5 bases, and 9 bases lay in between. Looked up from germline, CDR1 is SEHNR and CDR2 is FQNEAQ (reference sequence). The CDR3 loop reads CASRNSEDTQYF. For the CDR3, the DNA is TGTGCCAGCAGGAACTCGGAAGATACGCAGTATTTT.

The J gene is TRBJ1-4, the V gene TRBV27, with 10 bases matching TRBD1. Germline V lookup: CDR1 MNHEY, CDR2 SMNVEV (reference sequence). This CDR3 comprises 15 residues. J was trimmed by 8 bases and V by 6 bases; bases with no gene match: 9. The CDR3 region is CASSQGTGVEEKLFF. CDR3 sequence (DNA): TGTGCCAGCAGCCAAGGGACAGGGGTGGAGGAAAAACTGTTTTTT. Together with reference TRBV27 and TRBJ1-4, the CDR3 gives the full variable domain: EAQVTQNPRYLITVTGKKLTVTCSQNMNHEYMSWYRQDPGLGLRQIYYSMNVEVTDKGDVPEGYKVSRKEKRNFPLILESPSPNQTSLYFCASSQGTGVEEKLFFGSGTQLSVL.

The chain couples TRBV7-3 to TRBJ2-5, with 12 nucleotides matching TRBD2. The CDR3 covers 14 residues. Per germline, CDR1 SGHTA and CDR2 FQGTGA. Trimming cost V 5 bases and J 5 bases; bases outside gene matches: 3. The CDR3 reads CASSLGTSGETQYF. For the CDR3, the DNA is TGTGCCAGCAGCCTCGGGACTAGCGGGGAGACCCAGTACTTC.

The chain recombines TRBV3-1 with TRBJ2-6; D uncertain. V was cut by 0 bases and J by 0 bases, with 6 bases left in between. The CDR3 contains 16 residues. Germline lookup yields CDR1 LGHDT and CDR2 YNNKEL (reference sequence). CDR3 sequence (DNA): TGTGCCAGCAGCCAAGATCTAGGCTCTGGGGCCAACGTCCTGACTTTC. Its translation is CASSQDLGSGANVLTF.

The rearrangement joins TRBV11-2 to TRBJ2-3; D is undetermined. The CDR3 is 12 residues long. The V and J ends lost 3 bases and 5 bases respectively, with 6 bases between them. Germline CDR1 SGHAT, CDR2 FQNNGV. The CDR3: CASSFDKDTQYF. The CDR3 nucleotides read TGTGCCAGCAGCTTCGACAAAGATACGCAGTATTTT.

The CDR3 loop reads CASSITGRDNEQFF. CDR3 DNA: TGTGCCAGCAGCATCACCGGACGAGACAATGAGCAGTTCTTC. The V call is TRBV12-3 or TRBV12-4, the J call TRBJ2-1, with D unresolved. The V gene lost 6 bases and the J gene lost 5 bases, with 14 bases spanning the gap. This CDR3 region has 14 residues.

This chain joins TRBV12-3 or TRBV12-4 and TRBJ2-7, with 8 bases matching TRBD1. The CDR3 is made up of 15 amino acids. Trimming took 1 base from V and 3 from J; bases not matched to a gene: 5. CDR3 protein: CASSLGGRGLYEQYF. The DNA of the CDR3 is TGTGCCAGCAGTTTAGGGGGCAGGGGGCTCTACGAGCAGTACTTC.

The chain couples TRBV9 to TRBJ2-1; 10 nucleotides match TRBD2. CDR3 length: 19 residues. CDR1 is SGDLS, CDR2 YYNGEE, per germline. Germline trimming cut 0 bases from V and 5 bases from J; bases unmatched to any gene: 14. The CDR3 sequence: CASSVESSGRGGKNNEQFF. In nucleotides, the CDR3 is TGTGCCAGCAGCGTAGAGTCTAGCGGGAGAGGGGGGAAAAACAATGAGCAGTTCTTC.

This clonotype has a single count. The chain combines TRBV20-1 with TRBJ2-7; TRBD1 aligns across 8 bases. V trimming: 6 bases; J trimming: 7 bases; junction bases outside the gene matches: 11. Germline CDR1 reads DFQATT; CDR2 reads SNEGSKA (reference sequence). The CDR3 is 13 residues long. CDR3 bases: TGCAGTGCCACCCTCGACAGGGGAAGTGAGCAGTACTTC. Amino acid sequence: CSATLDRGSEQYF.

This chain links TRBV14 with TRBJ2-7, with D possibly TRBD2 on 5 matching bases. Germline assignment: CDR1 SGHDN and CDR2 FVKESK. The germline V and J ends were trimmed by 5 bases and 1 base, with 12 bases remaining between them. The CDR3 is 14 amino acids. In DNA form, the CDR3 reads TGTGCCAGCAGCAGGGCGGGCAAATCCTACGAGCAGTACTTC. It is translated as CASSRAGKSYEQYF.

The DNA for the CDR3 is TGTGCCAGCCGTTACCGCGGGGAGCTGTTTTTT. This translates into CASRYRGELFF. The J gene is TRBJ2-2, the V gene TRBV25-1; no clear D gene. CDR3 length: 11 amino acids. The germline gives CDR1 MGHDK, CDR2 SYGVNS. V shed 8 bases and J shed 7 bases, with 8 bases lying between them. Variable domain in full (rest from reference TRBV25-1 and TRBJ2-2): EADIYQTPRYLVIGTGKKITLECSQTMGHDKMYWYQQDPGMELHLIHYSYGVNSTEKGDLSSESTVSRIRTEHFPLTLESARPSHTSQYLCASRYRGELFFGEGSRLTVL.

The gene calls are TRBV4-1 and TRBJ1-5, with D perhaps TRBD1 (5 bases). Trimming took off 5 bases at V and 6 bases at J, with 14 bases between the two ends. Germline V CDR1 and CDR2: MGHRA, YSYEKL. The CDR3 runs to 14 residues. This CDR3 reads CASSATGVGQPQHF. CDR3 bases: TGCGCCAGCAGCGCCACAGGCGTGGGTCAGCCCCAGCATTTT.

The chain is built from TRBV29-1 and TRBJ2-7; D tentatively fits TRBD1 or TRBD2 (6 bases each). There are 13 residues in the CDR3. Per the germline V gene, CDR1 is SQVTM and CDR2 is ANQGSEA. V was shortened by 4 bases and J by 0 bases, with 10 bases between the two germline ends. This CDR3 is CSVVGGNSYEQYF. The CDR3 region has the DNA TGCAGCGTTGTAGGGGGGAACTCCTACGAGCAGTACTTC.

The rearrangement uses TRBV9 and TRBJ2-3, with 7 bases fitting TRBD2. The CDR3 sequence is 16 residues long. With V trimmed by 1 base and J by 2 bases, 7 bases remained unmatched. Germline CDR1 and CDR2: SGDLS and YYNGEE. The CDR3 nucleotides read TGTGCCAGCAGCGTATCAGCGGGGATGCTCACAGATACGCAGTATTTT. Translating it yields CASSVSAGMLTDTQYF.

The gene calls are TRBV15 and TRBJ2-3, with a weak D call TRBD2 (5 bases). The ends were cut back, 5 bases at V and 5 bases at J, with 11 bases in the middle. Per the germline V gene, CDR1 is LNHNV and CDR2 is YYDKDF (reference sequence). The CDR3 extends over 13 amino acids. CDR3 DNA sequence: TGTGCCACCAGCTCGCGTCGGGGAGATACGCAGTATTTT. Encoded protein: CATSSRRGDTQYF.